These T cell receptor beta chains were read from a single sample in a study of radiotherapy plus CTLA-4 blockade in lung cancer. Clones were read by immunoSEQ multiplex PCR, and TCRdb kept only the in-frame ones, dropping some. Of tens of thousands of clones listed, roughly 85% were seen once; the top ten hold under 25%. The sequencing used peripheral blood, collected from a patient treated with radiotherapy plus ipilimumab. These receptor sequences come from a human donor with non-small cell lung cancer whose response to radiotherapy plus ipilimumab could not be evaluated. Both conserved end residues are part of each CDR3. A D gene is named only where the DNA matches it firmly. Size is omitted from some rows. Given values are once, few, many or a class for expanded clones.

TRBV6-6	TRBJ2-7	TRBD2	NA	CASSYLGGGTSYEQYF	TGTGCCAGCAGTTACCTCGGGGGAGGGACCTCCTACGAGCAGTACTTC
TRBV13	TRBJ2-3	TRBD1	NA	CASSMDRVRDTQYF	TGTGCCAGCAGCATGGACAGGGTAAGGGATACGCAGTATTTT
TRBV29-1	TRBJ2-1	TRBD2	NA	CSVEGLALNEQFF	TGCAGCGTTGAGGGACTAGCGTTAAATGAGCAGTTCTTC
TRBV21-1	TRBJ2-2	NA	NA	CATPQYPLADYTGELFF	TGTGCCACCCCTCAATATCCACTAGCGGATTACACCGGGGAGCTGTTTTTT
TRBV6-5	TRBJ1-1	NA	NA	CASSYGRINTEAFF	TGTGCCAGCAGTTACGGCAGAATCAACACTGAAGCTTTCTTT
TRBV5-4	TRBJ2-7	NA	NA	CASSLDARTYEQYF	TGTGCCAGCAGCTTGGACGCGAGAACCTACGAGCAGTACTTC
TRBV7-7	TRBJ2-7	NA	NA	CASSNRQYF	TGTGCTAGCAGCAATCGGCAGTACTTC
TRBV19	TRBJ1-1	TRBD1	NA	CASTRTGGGTEAFF	TGTGCCAGTACCCGGACAGGGGGCGGCACTGAAGCTTTCTTT
TRBV25-1	TRBJ2-3	TRBD2	NA	CASLASGYTDTQYF	TGTGCCAGCCTCGCTAGCGGGTACACAGATACGCAGTATTTT
TRBV2	TRBJ1-3	TRBD1	NA	CASRDRGSSGNTIYF	TGTGCCAGCAGGGACAGGGGCAGCTCTGGAAACACCATATATTTT
TRBV6-5	TRBJ2-7	NA	NA	CASKGGDIASREQYF	TGTGCCAGCAAAGGGGGGGACATAGCGTCCCGGGAGCAGTACTTC
TRBV5-1	TRBJ2-7	NA	NA	CASSLGRVSYEQYF	TGCGCCAGCAGCCTTGGCAGGGTGTCCTACGAGCAGTACTTC
TRBV5-4	TRBJ2-2	TRBD2	NA	CASSFWLAGANTGELFF	TGTGCCAGCAGCTTCTGGCTAGCGGGGGCGAACACCGGGGAGCTGTTTTTT
TRBV4-2	TRBJ2-3	TRBD2	NA	CASSQVYSGGGDTQYF	TGTGCCAGCAGCCAAGTGTACAGCGGGGGTGGAGATACGCAGTATTTT
TRBV27	TRBJ2-2	TRBD2	NA	CASKRGGITGELFF	TGTGCCAGCAAACGGGGGGGGATCACCGGGGAGCTGTTTTTT
TRBV5-4	TRBJ1-2	NA	once	CASTSSGGAYGYTF	TGTGCCAGCACCTCGAGTGGGGGCGCCTATGGCTACACCTTC
TRBV2	TRBJ2-2	TRBD2	few	CASSSSGSNTGELFF	TGTGCCAGCAGTTCTAGCGGGAGTAACACCGGGGAGCTGTTTTTT
TRBV19	TRBJ2-7	TRBD1	NA	CASRTAGTGGAYEQYF	TGTGCCAGTAGAACCGCCGGGACAGGGGGCGCGTACGAGCAGTACTTC
TRBV6-1	TRBJ2-3	TRBD1	NA	CASSGGQAITDTQYF	TGTGCCAGCAGTGGGGGACAGGCAATCACAGATACGCAGTATTTT
TRBV7-9	TRBJ1-1	NA	NA	CASSSFQGSRTFF	TGTGCCAGCAGTTCCTTTCAGGGGAGTAGGACTTTCTTT
TRBV7-8	TRBJ2-2	TRBD2	NA	CASSGQRLAGTGELFF	TGTGCCAGCAGCGGGCAGAGACTAGCGGGGACCGGGGAGCTGTTTTTT
TRBV28	TRBJ2-7	NA	NA	CASIRIDSYEQYF	TGTGCCAGCATAAGGATAGACTCCTACGAGCAGTACTTC
TRBV27	TRBJ2-3	TRBD1	NA	CASSLKGALTDTQYF	TGTGCCAGCAGTTTAAAGGGGGCGCTAACAGATACGCAGTATTTT
TRBV7-2	TRBJ2-7	NA	NA	CASSTDGTYEQYF	TGTGCCAGCAGCACAGACGGAACCTACGAGCAGTACTTC
TRBV7-9	TRBJ2-3	TRBD2	few	CASSSRLAGGTQYF	TGTGCCAGCAGCTCAAGACTAGCGGGGGGTACGCAGTATTTT
TRBV5-1	TRBJ2-5	NA	NA	CASSLQGTQETQYF	TGCGCCAGCAGCTTGCAGGGGACACAAGAGACCCAGTACTTC
TRBV6-5	TRBJ1-5	NA	NA	CASKDSGIENQPQHF	TGTGCCAGCAAGGACAGCGGCATAGAAAATCAGCCCCAGCATTTT
TRBV4-1	TRBJ1-4	NA	NA	CASSPFGQYNEKLFF	TGCGCCAGCAGCCCCTTCGGACAGTATAATGAAAAACTGTTTTTT
TRBV5-1	TRBJ2-7	TRBD2	NA	CASSWVSGSVISYEQYF	TGCGCCAGCAGCTGGGTTAGCGGGAGCGTTATCTCCTACGAGCAGTACTTC
TRBV4-2	TRBJ2-3	TRBD2	NA	CASSQDRGGAHGDTQYF	TGTGCCAGCAGCCAAGATCGGGGGGGGGCCCACGGGGATACGCAGTATTTT
TRBV28	TRBJ2-7	TRBD2	NA	CASSLLTSGRGEQYF	TGTGCCAGCAGTTTATTGACTAGCGGGAGGGGTGAGCAGTACTTC
TRBV29-1	TRBJ2-5	NA	NA	CSAAGGLQETQYF	TGCAGCGCCGCCGGTGGGCTCCAAGAGACCCAGTACTTC
TRBV28	TRBJ1-2	TRBD1	NA	CASRTPGQHNLNYGYTF	TGTGCCAGCCGTACGCCGGGACAGCACAACCTAAACTATGGCTACACCTTC
TRBV19	TRBJ1-5	NA	NA	CASSMIGLRQPQHF	TGTGCCAGTAGTATGATCGGTCTTAGACAGCCCCAGCATTTT
TRBV4-1	TRBJ2-3	TRBD2	NA	CASSPLGLAGGTTSTDTQYF	TGCGCCAGCAGCCCTCTGGGTCTAGCGGGGGGAACAACTAGCACAGATACGCAGTATTTT
TRBV5-1	TRBJ2-5	TRBD2	NA	CASRREGSAETQYF	TGCGCCAGCCGCCGGGAGGGAAGCGCGGAGACCCAGTACTTC
TRBV28	TRBJ1-4	NA	NA	CASNPGGSEKLFF	TGTGCCAGCAATCCGGGGGGTAGTGAAAAACTGTTTTTT
TRBV5-1	TRBJ2-5	TRBD2	NA	CASSLNPSGTRGGETQYF	TGCGCCAGCAGCTTGAATCCTTCTGGGACTAGGGGTGGCGAGACCCAGTACTTC
TRBV7-2	TRBJ2-7	TRBD1	once	CASSLGQFYEQYF	TGTGCCAGCAGCTTGGGACAGTTCTACGAGCAGTACTTC
TRBV6-5	TRBJ2-1	TRBD2	NA	CASSNVAGGGNEQFF	TGTGCCAGCAGTAACGTAGCGGGAGGTGGGAATGAGCAGTTCTTC
TRBV2	TRBJ1-5	NA	NA	CASNAQGNQPQHF	TGTGCCAGCAACGCACAGGGCAATCAGCCCCAGCATTTT
TRBV9	TRBJ1-2	TRBD1	NA	CASSVVEGAYDYGYTF	TGTGCCAGCAGCGTAGTTGAGGGGGCCTACGACTATGGCTACACCTTC
TRBV9	TRBJ2-3	NA	NA	CASSVGVTDTQYF	TGTGCCAGCAGCGTCGGGGTCACAGATACGCAGTATTTT
TRBV2	TRBJ2-3	TRBD1	NA	CASADRGRGDTQYF	TGTGCCAGTGCCGACAGGGGCAGGGGAGATACGCAGTATTTT
TRBV28	TRBJ1-1	TRBD1	once	CASSLGTGAWTEAFF	TGTGCCAGCAGTTTAGGAACAGGGGCCTGGACTGAAGCTTTCTTT
TRBV7-3	TRBJ2-7	TRBD2	few	CASSLIVAGVHEQYF	TGTGCCAGCAGCTTAATCGTAGCGGGAGTACACGAGCAGTACTTC
TRBV21-1	TRBJ2-4	NA	NA	CASSKDREGTLAKNIQYF	TGTGCCAGCAGCAAAGATCGCGAAGGGACTCTAGCCAAAAACATTCAGTACTTC
TRBV7-2	TRBJ1-5	TRBD1	NA	CASSLGGTDLLQPQHF	TGTGCCAGCAGCTTAGGTGGGACAGATTTACTTCAGCCCCAGCATTTT